One sample yielded the 13 T cell receptor beta chains listed below, sequenced in a study of identical twins. MiXCR, run by TCRdb on the 5' RACE reads, gives a single entry per CDR3 protein. There are roughly 18,000 distinct CDR3 sequences in the sample; around 70% occur only once, and around 6.4% lies in the top ten. Sequencing used memory (CD45RO+) T cells sorted from blood. Receptors were obtained from a woman between 18 and 29 years old in good health. This table probably holds off-target reads from a library built for another chain.

This chain links TRBV20-1 with TRBJ2-5, with 13 bases matching TRBD2. CDR1 and CDR2 (germline): DFQATT, SNEGSKA (reference sequence). J lost 1 base, V lost 2 bases, and 4 bases had no gene match. This CDR3 comprises 16 residues. This chain's CDR3 is CSARSRTSGSQETQYF. As DNA, the CDR3 is TGCAGTGCTAGATCCCGGACTAGCGGGAGCCAAGAGACCCAGTACTTC.

CDR3 region: CASSYGSVSYNEQFF. The CDR3 nucleotides are TGTGCCAGCAGTTACGGGTCGGTATCCTACAATGAGCAGTTCTTC. This chain links TRBV6-6 with TRBJ2-1; D is undetermined. V was trimmed by 2 bases and J by 1 base, leaving 9 bases between them. CDR3 length equals 15 residues. The germline V gene encodes CDR1 MNHNY and CDR2 SVGAGI (reference sequence).

This clonotype was found once. The chain links TRBV11-3 to TRBJ2-7; 7 bases align to TRBD2. The CDR3 contains 15 residues. The germline V gene has CDR1 SGHNT and CDR2 YENEEA. The trim removed 1 base at V and 3 bases at J, leaving 6 bases unmatched. CDR3 protein: CASSLAGGSYYEQYF. DNA of the CDR3: TGTGCCAGCAGCTTAGCGGGAGGATCCTACTACGAGCAGTACTTC. Filled out from reference TRBV11-3 and TRBJ2-7, the complete variable domain reads EAGVVQSPRYKIIEKKQPVAFWCNPISGHNTLYWYLQNLGQGPELLIRYENEEAVDDSQLPKDRFSAERLKGVDSTLKIQPAELGDSAVYLCASSLAGGSYYEQYFGPGTRLTVT.

This sequence joins TRBV15 and TRBJ2-6, with D possibly being TRBD1 (5 bases). The CDR3 extends over 19 amino acids. Per germline, CDR1 LNHNV and CDR2 YYDKDF (reference sequence). V shed 0 bases and J shed 2 bases, with 17 bases lying between them. The CDR3 nucleotides are TGTGCCACCAGCAGAGATGGGTACGGATCAGGGACTGGGGCCAACGTCCTGACTTTC. As protein: CATSRDGYGSGTGANVLTF.

J is TRBJ2-2 and V is TRBV6-2 or TRBV6-3, with TRBD1 identical over 9 bases. Losses at the gene ends were 8 bases for V and 4 bases for J; bases not matched to a gene: 11. The CDR3 consists of 16 residues. The V gene's germline CDR1 is MNHEY and CDR2 SVGEGT. The CDR3 sequence is CASLREGQGPTGELFF. DNA for the CDR3: TGTGCCAGCTTACGGGAAGGACAGGGGCCCACCGGGGAGCTGTTTTTT.

The gene calls are TRBV18 and TRBJ1-1, with a weak D call TRBD1 (5 bases). The V end lost 2 bases, the J end lost 3 bases, and 16 bases lay between the germline ends. Per the germline V gene, CDR1 is KGHSH and CDR2 is LQKENI. The length of the CDR3 is 16 residues. In nucleotides, the CDR3 is TGTGCCAGCTCACCAGTGGGGACCGGGTGGGACACTGAAGCTTTCTTT. Translating it yields CASSPVGTGWDTEAFF.

This chain uses TRBV10-2 with TRBJ2-3; a possible D gene is TRBD2 (6 bases). Between the trimmed V and J ends, which lost 6 bases and 6 bases, there was a span of 16 bases. This CDR3 has 14 amino acids. Germline CDR1 reads WSHSY; CDR2 reads SAAADI. The CDR3 DNA follows: TGCGCCAGCAGCCCGGCGGGACGGCGGGATACGCAGTATTTT. It specifies CASSPAGRRDTQYF.

V usage is TRBV30 and J usage is TRBJ2-7; perhaps D is TRBD1 or TRBD2 (6 bases each). Trimming took off 4 bases at V and 7 bases at J, with 20 bases between the two ends. CDR3 length: 14 residues. Germline V lookup: CDR1 GTSNPN, CDR2 SVGIG (reference sequence). The CDR3 sequence is CAWNRGPPMREQYF. CDR3 DNA sequence: TGTGCCTGGAACCGGGGGCCCCCCATGAGGGAGCAGTACTTC.

The rearrangement links TRBV7-8 to TRBJ1-6, with 8 bases matching TRBD1. The CDR3 consists of 14 residues. Looked up from germline, CDR1 is SGHVS and CDR2 is FQNEAQ. The V gene end was trimmed by 3 bases and the J gene end by 10 bases; junction bases not matched to a gene: 5. The CDR3 DNA sequence: TGTGCCAGCAGCTTCGGACAGGGTGAATCACCCCTCCACTTT. The encoded protein is CASSFGQGESPLHF.

The gene calls are TRBV29-1 and TRBJ2-1, with 8 nucleotides matching TRBD2. CDR3 length: 14 residues. V shed 4 bases, J shed 4 bases, and the junction held 6 bases outside the gene matches. From germline, CDR1 is SQVTM and CDR2 ANQGSEA. As DNA, the CDR3 is TGCAGCGTTGTGTTAACGGGAGGGTACAATGAGCAGTTCTTC. It is translated as CSVVLTGGYNEQFF.

The sample holds one count of this clonotype. The chain recombines TRBV10-2 with TRBJ2-7; no firm D call. The CDR3 loop spans 11 amino acids. V gave up 6 bases and J gave up 7 bases, with 10 bases separating them. Germline lookup yields CDR1 WSHSY and CDR2 SAAADI. The CDR3 coding sequence is TGCGCCAGCAGCCCTGTAACAGAGCAGTACTTC. Protein: CASSPVTEQYF.

The gene calls are TRBV20-1 and TRBJ2-7; 7 bases are a match to TRBD2. V gave up 5 bases and J gave up 7 bases; unmatched junction bases: 11. Germline CDR1 is DFQATT and CDR2 is SNEGSKA (reference sequence). CDR3 length: 13 residues. CDR3 DNA sequence: TGCAGTGCTGCCCTCGCGGGAGTTAAAGAGCAGTACTTC. The encoded protein is CSAALAGVKEQYF.

The rearrangement joins TRBV6-2 or TRBV6-3 to TRBJ2-2; 10 nucleotides line up with TRBD2. The germline CDR1 and CDR2 sequences are MNHEY and SVGEGT. Trimming removed 6 bases from V and 0 bases from J; junction bases left unmatched: 10. This CDR3 contains 18 residues. In nucleotides, the CDR3 is TGTGCCAGCAGCGTAACCGGGACTAGCGCTTCGAACACCGGGGAGCTGTTTTTT. Translation gives CASSVTGTSASNTGELFF.